This TCR beta chain was observed in a study of T cell responses to AZD1222 COVID-19 vaccine. Findings and limits, study-wide: White British donors predominated, females outnumbered males, and clonal diversity was possibly underestimated. When two AZD1222 doses had been given, Spike-specific TCR breadth and depth rose. Within unmutated variant regions lay the reported targets of nearly half of spike-specific TCRs. Dominant at 160-218 and 743-854, vaccine-associated CD4 TCRs also spanned spike.

Turning to this clone: Its specificity is unknown.

Generated by immunoSEQ multiplex PCR, the TCRdb table keeps only in-frame clones and is missing some. The sample carries about 150,000 clones, less than 90% recorded once. Germline V gene data show CDR1 as MNHEY and CDR2 as SVGAGI. Losses at the gene ends were 9 bases for V and 9 bases for J; bases not matched to a gene: 15. The CDR3 runs to 15 residues. Source: peripheral blood, taken on day 0 of MenACWY control vaccination. This sequence was found in an adult in good health. The J gene is TRBJ2-2, the V gene TRBV6-5, with 8 bases identical to TRBD2. This chain's CDR3 is CARGGPSGLNRELFF. The CDR3 bases are TGTGCCAGGGGGGGGCCTAGCGGGCTAAATCGGGAGCTGTTTTTT.